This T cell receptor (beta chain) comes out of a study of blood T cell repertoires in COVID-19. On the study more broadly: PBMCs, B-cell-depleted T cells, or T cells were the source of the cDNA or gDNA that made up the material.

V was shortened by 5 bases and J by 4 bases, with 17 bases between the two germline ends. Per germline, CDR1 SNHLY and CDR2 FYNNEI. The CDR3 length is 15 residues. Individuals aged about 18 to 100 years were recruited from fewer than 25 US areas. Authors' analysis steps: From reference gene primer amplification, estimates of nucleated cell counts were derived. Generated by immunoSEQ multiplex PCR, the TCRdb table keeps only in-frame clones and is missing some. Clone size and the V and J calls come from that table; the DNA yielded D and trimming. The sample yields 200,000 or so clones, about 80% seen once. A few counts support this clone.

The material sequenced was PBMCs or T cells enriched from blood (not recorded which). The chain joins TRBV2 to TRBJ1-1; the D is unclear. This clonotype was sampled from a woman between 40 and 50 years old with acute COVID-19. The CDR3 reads CASSTEGLGGTEAFF. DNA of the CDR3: TGTGCCAGCAGTACTGAAGGGTTGGGAGGCACTGAAGCTTTCTTT. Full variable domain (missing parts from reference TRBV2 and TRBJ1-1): EPEVTQTPSHQVTQMGQEVILRCVPISNHLYFYWYRQILGQKVEFLVSFYNNEISEKSEIFDDQFSVERPDGSNFTLKIRSTKLEDSAMYFCASSTEGLGGTEAFFGQGTRLTVV.